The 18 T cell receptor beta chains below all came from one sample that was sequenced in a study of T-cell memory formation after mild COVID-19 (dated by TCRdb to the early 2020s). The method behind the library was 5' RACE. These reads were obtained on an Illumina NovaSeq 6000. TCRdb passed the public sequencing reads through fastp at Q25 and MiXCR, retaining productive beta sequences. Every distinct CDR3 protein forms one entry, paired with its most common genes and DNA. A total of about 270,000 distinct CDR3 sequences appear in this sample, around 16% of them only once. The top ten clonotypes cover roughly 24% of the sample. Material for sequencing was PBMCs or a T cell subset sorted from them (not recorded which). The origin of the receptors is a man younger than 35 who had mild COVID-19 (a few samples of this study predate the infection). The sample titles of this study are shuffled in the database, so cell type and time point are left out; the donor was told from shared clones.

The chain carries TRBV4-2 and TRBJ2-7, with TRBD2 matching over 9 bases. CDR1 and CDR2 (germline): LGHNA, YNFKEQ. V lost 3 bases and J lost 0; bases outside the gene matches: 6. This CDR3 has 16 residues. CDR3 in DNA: TGTGCCAGCAGCCAGGGAGCGGGGGGACCCTCCTACGAGCAGTACTTC. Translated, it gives CASSQGAGGPSYEQYF.

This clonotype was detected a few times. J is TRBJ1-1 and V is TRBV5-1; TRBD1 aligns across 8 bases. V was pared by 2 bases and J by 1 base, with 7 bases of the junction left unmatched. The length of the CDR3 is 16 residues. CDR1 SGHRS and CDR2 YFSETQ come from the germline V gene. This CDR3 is CASSFSLQGANTEAFF. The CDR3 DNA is TGCGCCAGCAGCTTTAGCTTGCAGGGGGCGAACACTGAAGCTTTCTTT.

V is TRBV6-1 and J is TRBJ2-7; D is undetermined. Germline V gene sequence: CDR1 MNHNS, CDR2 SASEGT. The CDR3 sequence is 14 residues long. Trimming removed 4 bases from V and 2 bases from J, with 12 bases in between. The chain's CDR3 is CASSAELSPYEQYF. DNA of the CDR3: TGTGCCAGCAGTGCAGAACTGTCCCCCTACGAGCAGTACTTC.

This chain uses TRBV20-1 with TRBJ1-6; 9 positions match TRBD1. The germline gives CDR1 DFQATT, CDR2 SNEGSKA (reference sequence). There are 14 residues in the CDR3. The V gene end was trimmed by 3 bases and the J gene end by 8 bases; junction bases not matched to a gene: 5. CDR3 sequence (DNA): TGCAGTGCTAGTTTACGACAGGGGGATTCACCCCTCCACTTT. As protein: CSASLRQGDSPLHF.

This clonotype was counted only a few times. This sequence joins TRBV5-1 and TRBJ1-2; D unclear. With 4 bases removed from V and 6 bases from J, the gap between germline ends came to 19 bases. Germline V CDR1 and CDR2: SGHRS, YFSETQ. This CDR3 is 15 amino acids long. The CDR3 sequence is CASSDSWEGTDGYTF. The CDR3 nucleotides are TGCGCCAGCAGCGATTCTTGGGAGGGAACGGATGGCTACACCTTC.

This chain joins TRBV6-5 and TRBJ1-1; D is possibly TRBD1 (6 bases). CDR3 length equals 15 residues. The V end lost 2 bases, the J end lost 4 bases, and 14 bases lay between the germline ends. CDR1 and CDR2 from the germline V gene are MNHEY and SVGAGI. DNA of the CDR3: TGTGCCAGCAGTTACGCGGGGGGCGCGGGCACTGAAGCTTTCTTT. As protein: CASSYAGGAGTEAFF.

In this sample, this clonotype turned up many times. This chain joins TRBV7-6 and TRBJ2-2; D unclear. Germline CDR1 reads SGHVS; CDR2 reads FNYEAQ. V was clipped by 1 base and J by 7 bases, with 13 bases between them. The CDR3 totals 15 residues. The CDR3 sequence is CASSLVRPQIGELFF. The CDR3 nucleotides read TGTGCCAGCAGCTTAGTCAGACCACAGATCGGGGAGCTGTTTTTT. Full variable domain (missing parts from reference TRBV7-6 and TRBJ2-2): GAGVSQSPRYKVTKRGQDVALRCDPISGHVSLYWYRQALGQGPEFLTYFNYEAQQDKSGLPNDRFSAERPEGSISTLTIQRTEQRDSAMYRCASSLVRPQIGELFFGEGSRLTVL.

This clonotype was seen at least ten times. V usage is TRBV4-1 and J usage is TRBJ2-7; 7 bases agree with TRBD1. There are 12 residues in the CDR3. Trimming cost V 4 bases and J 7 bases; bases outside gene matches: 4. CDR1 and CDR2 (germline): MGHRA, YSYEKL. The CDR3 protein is CASSPGTVEQYF. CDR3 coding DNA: TGCGCCAGCAGCCCGGGGACAGTTGAGCAGTACTTC.

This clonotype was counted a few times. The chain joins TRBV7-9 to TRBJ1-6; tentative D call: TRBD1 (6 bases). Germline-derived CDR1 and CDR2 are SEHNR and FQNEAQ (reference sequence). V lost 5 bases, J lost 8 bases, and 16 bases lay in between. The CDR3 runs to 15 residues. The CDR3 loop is CASSRAGTIDSPLHF. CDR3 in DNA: TGTGCCAGCAGCCGTGCCGGGACAATCGATTCACCCCTCCACTTT.

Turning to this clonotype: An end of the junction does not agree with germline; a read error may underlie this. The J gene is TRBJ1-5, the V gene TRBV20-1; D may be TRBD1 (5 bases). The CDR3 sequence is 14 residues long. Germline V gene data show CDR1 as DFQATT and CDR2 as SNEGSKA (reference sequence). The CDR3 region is CSARGPSDSQPQHF. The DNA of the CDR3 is TGCAGTGCGAGAGGGCCTTCTGACAGTCAGCCCCAGCATTTT.

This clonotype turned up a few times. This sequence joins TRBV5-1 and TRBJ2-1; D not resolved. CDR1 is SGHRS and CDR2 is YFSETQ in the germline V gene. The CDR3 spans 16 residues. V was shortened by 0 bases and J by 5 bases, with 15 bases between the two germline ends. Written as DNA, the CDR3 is TGCGCCAGCAGCTTGGCCCGACGGGCTTGGGACAATGAGCAGTTCTTC. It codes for CASSLARRAWDNEQFF.

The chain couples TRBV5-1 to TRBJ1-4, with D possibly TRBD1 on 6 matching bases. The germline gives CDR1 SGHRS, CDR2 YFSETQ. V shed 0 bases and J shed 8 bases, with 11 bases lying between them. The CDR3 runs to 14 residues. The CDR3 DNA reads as TGCGCCAGCAGCTTGGCCAGGGGACGAGAAAAACTGTTTTTT. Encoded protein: CASSLARGREKLFF.

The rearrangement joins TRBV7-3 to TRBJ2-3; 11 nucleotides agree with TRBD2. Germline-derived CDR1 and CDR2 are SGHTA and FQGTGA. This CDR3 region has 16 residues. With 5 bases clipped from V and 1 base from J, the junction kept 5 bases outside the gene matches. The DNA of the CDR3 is TGTGCCAGCAGCATCGGGACTAGCGGACGCACAGATACGCAGTATTTT. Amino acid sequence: CASSIGTSGRTDTQYF.

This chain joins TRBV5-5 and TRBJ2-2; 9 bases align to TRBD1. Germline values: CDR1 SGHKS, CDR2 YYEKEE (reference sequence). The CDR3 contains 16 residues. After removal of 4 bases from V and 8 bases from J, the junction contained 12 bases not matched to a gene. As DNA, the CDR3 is TGTGCCAGCAGCATAGGGGGGACAGGGATTATGGGGGAGCTGTTTTTT. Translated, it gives CASSIGGTGIMGELFF.

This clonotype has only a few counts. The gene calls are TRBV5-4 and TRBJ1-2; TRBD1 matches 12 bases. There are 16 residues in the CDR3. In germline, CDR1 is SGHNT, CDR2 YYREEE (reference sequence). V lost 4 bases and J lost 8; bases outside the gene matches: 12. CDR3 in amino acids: CASSGFPGQGATGYTF. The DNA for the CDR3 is TGTGCCAGCAGCGGATTTCCGGGACAGGGGGCGACCGGCTACACCTTC. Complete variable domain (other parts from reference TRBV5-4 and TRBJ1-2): ETGVTQSPTHLIKTRGQQVTLRCSSQSGHNTVSWYQQALGQGPQFIFQYYREEENGRGNFPPRFSGLQFPNYSSELNVNALELDDSALYLCASSGFPGQGATGYTFGSGTRLTVV.

CDR3 amino acids: CASTRLGATDTQYF. The CDR3 coding sequence is TGTGCCAGCACCCGTTTGGGGGCAACAGATACGCAGTATTTT. The chain combines TRBV6-5 with TRBJ2-3; a possible D gene is TRBD1 (6 bases). CDR1 is MNHEY, CDR2 SVGAGI, per germline. Trimming removed 7 bases from V and 3 bases from J, with 14 bases in between. The CDR3 length is 14 residues.

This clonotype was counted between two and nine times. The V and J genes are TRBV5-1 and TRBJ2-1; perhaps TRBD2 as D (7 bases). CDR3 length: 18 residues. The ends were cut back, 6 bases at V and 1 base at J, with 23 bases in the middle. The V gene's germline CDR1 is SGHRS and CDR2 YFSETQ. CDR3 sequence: CASKKNYRGGQSYNEQFF. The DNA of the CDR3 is TGCGCCAGCAAAAAGAATTATAGGGGGGGCCAGTCCTACAATGAGCAGTTCTTC.

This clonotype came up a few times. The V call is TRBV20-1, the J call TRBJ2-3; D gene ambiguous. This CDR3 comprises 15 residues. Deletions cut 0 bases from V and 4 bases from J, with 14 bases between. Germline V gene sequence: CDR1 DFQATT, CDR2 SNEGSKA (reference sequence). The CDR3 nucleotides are TGCAGTGCTAGAGATTTGGTGAAGGTCTCAGATACGCAGTATTTT. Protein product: CSARDLVKVSDTQYF.